This T cell receptor (beta chain) was sequenced during a study of shared clonotypes between healthy human individuals. Genomic DNA of each subset was evenly split across several immunoSEQ plates. This table comes from immunoSEQ multiplex PCR, and its TCRdb copy is limited to in-frame clones, with some not included. The sample lists some 240,000 clones, approximately 65% occurring once. Germline values: CDR1 WSHSY, CDR2 SAAADI. V was trimmed by 6 bases and J by 2 bases, leaving 10 bases between them. The CDR3 has 13 residues. The chain uses TRBV10-2 and TRBJ2-5, with unresolved D. This receptor was taken from a young man in good health. Sequences were obtained from memory CD4+ T cells sorted from blood. Described subset: CD45RA-negative fraction. The CDR3 loop is CASRMTPQETQYF. In DNA form, the CDR3 reads TGCGCCAGCAGGATGACACCTCAAGAGACCCAGTACTTC.